A few counts support the clone carrying this T cell receptor (beta chain). This record comes from a study of T-cell reconstitution after alpha-beta-depleted transplantation in children. Preparation of the TCRbeta library involved a method that used unique molecular identifiers. TCRdb reprocessed the PCR reads with MiXCR, giving one entry per CDR3 protein. The sample contains roughly 300,000 distinct CDR3 sequences, 10% of which appear only once. The TCR was taken from a human donor who donated a stem cell graft to a child with acute lymphoblastic leukemia. The input for sequencing was PBMCs from the stem cell graft donor, taken from the stem cell graft.

The CDR3 sequence: CASSPRGVPDTQYF. The CDR3 coding sequence is TGTGCCAGCAGCCCCCGGGGGGTACCAGATACGCAGTATTTT. V is TRBV7-3 and J is TRBJ2-3, with TRBD2 matching over 7 bases. The CDR3 is made up of 14 amino acids. Trimming at V came to 5 bases and at J to 4 bases, leaving 6 bases not matched to a gene. CDR1 is SGHTA, CDR2 FQGTGA, per germline.